The 7 T cell receptor beta chains below come from one sample, sequenced in a study of blood T cell repertoires in COVID-19. Clones were read by immunoSEQ multiplex PCR, and TCRdb kept only the in-frame ones, dropping some. The sample has 150,000 to 200,000 clones, approximately 86% seen once. The material sequenced was peripheral blood. These receptors all stem from a woman in her fifties or sixties who had recovered from COVID-19.

CDR3 in amino acids: CASTRDTGTSSGNTIYF. CDR3 DNA: TGTGCCAGCACCAGAGATACAGGGACCAGCTCTGGAAACACCATATATTTT. The chain couples TRBV28 to TRBJ1-3; possibly TRBD1 for D (6 bases). The CDR3 runs 17 residues. From germline, CDR1 is MDHEN and CDR2 SYDVKM. The germline V and J ends were trimmed by 7 bases and 0 bases, with 19 bases remaining between them.

This clone was seen only once. The chain is built from TRBV9 and TRBJ2-1; 8 bases agree with TRBD1. After removal of 3 bases from V and 8 bases from J, the junction contained 10 bases not matched to a gene. The CDR3 runs 15 residues. From germline, CDR1 is SGDLS and CDR2 YYNGEE. Here the CDR3 DNA reads TGTGCCAGCAGCGCCCAGGGGGCAGGGCCCCATGAGCAGTTCTTC. Translating gives CASSAQGAGPHEQFF.

V gene TRBV23-1 combines with J gene TRBJ2-2; 8 bases are a match to TRBD1. Being an ORF, TRBV23-1 has a function that is uncertain. The CDR3 totals 17 residues. With V trimmed by 0 bases and J by 2 bases, 5 bases remained unmatched. The CDR3 reads CASSQSRTGPNTGELFF. CDR3 DNA: TGCGCCAGCAGTCAATCAAGGACAGGGCCTAACACCGGGGAGCTGTTTTTT.

This clone has just a few counts. This chain connects TRBV6-5 to TRBJ2-7; perhaps TRBD2 as D (6 bases). Trimming left V 6 bases short and J 2 bases short, with 17 bases between. Germline CDR1 is MNHEY and CDR2 is SVGAGI. The CDR3 runs to 15 residues. The CDR3 reads CASRATKEGAYEQYF. The DNA for the CDR3 is TGTGCCAGCAGGGCCACCAAGGAGGGAGCCTACGAGCAGTACTTC.

About this clone itself: This CDR3 is also generated by other DNA sequences in the sample. V gene TRBV5-1 combines with J gene TRBJ1-3; TRBD1 aligns across 8 bases. CDR3 length: 15 amino acids. Germline V gene lookup returns CDR1 SGHRS and CDR2 YFSETQ. V shed 5 bases and J 0 bases; nucleotides not matched to a gene: 4. CDR3 protein: CASSTGQGSGNTIYF. The CDR3 nucleotides are TGCGCCAGCAGTACCGGACAGGGCTCTGGAAACACCATATATTTT.

The V gene is TRBV4-1, the J gene TRBJ1-2; no definite D call. Germline lookup yields CDR1 MGHRA and CDR2 YSYEKL. CDR3 size: 15 residues. Trimming took off 0 bases at V and 1 base at J, with 9 bases between the two ends. The CDR3 here is CASSQEGGINYGYTF. CDR3 DNA: TGCGCCAGCAGCCAAGAAGGAGGGATTAACTATGGCTACACCTTC.

The chain joins TRBV21-1 to TRBJ2-1; the DNA was not compared with TRBD2, the D call given in the table. TRBV21-1 is noted as a pseudogene. The CDR3 runs 17 residues. For the CDR3, the DNA is TGTGCCAGCAGCTCTAGGAGGGCGGAAAGCTCCTACAATGAGCAGTTCTTC. Its protein product is CASSSRRAESSYNEQFF.